These 11 T cell receptor beta chains share one sample of origin, sequenced in a study of blood T cell repertoires in COVID-19. TCRdb's copy holds only in-frame clones and misses some; the assay was immunoSEQ multiplex PCR. This table holds more than 200,000 clones, approximately 89% found once. The sample consisted of peripheral blood. These receptors came from a woman under 40 with COVID-19, enrolled during active disease.

Only a few counts were recorded for this clone. The V and J genes are TRBV9 and TRBJ1-5; unclear D gene. CDR3 length equals 13 residues. Germline CDR1 and CDR2: SGDLS and YYNGEE. Trimming left V 4 bases short and J 7 bases short, with 12 bases between. The CDR3, as DNA: TGTGCCAGCAGCCCAGCGGACGGCCAGCCCCAGCATTTT. As protein: CASSPADGQPQHF.

The chain uses TRBV27 and TRBJ2-1; TRBD1 aligns across 9 bases. The CDR3 totals 15 residues. The germline V gene encodes CDR1 MNHEY and CDR2 SMNVEV (reference sequence). The ends lost 3 bases at V and 7 bases at J; junction bases unmatched: 7. The CDR3 loop reads CASSFRDRASNEQFF. Written as DNA, the CDR3 is TGTGCCAGCAGTTTCCGGGACAGGGCAAGTAATGAGCAGTTCTTC.

This sequence joins TRBV19 and TRBJ2-2; D may be TRBD1 (6 bases). This CDR3 is built from 17 residues. Between the trimmed V and J ends, which lost 3 bases and 3 bases, there was a span of 17 bases. Germline V CDR1 and CDR2: LNHDA, SQIVND (reference sequence). The CDR3 DNA reads TGTGCCAGTAGTATGCCTCGGTTAGGGGGTGACACCGGGGAGCTGTTTTTT. Amino acids: CASSMPRLGGDTGELFF.

The chain carries TRBV29-1 and TRBJ2-1; 8 nucleotides line up with TRBD2. CDR3 size: 14 residues. From germline, CDR1 is SQVTM and CDR2 ANQGSEA. V lost 0 bases, J lost 6 bases, and 4 bases stayed unmatched. CDR3 in amino acids: CSVEEGLVRNEQFF. The CDR3 bases are TGCAGCGTTGAAGAGGGACTAGTCCGCAATGAGCAGTTCTTC.

The chain recombines TRBV24-1 with TRBJ2-1, with D perhaps TRBD1 (6 bases). The CDR3 extends over 13 amino acids. With 3 bases removed from V and 8 bases from J, the gap between germline ends came to 10 bases. CDR1 is KGHDR, CDR2 SFDVKD, per germline. The CDR3 nucleotides are TGTGCCACCAGTGATAGACAGGTTGATGAGCAGTTCTTC. Translated: CATSDRQVDEQFF.

The chain has TRBV7-9 and TRBJ1-2; D gene uncertain. The CDR3 has 13 amino acids. Germline values: CDR1 SEHNR, CDR2 FQNEAQ (reference sequence). The germline V and J ends were trimmed by 3 bases and 3 bases, with 8 bases remaining between them. CDR3 residues: CASSFGGDYGYTF. The CDR3 DNA reads TGTGCCAGCAGCTTTGGAGGAGACTATGGCTACACCTTC. The full variable domain, completed using reference TRBV7-9 and TRBJ1-2, is DTGVSQNPRHKITKRGQNVTFRCDPISEHNRLYWYRQTLGQGPEFLTYFQNEAQLEKSRLLSDRFSAERPKGSFSTLEIQRTEQGDSAMYLCASSFGGDYGYTFGSGTRLTVV.

This rearrangement joins TRBV18 to TRBJ1-2, with D uncertain. Trimming removed 3 bases from V and 6 bases from J, with 17 bases in between. The CDR3 runs 15 residues. Looked up from germline, CDR1 is KGHSH and CDR2 is LQKENI. This CDR3 reads CASSPGRVAEHGYTF. CDR3 DNA: TGTGCCAGCTCACCTGGCCGGGTGGCAGAACATGGCTACACCTTC.

V gene TRBV27 combines with J gene TRBJ2-2; tentatively, D is TRBD2 (6 bases). There are 12 residues in the CDR3. With 11 bases removed from V and 7 bases from J, the gap between germline ends came to 14 bases. CDR1 and CDR2 (germline): MNHEY, SMNVEV (reference sequence). The CDR3 coding sequence is TGTGCCTCCGGTGTGGGAGGCGGGGAGCTGTTTTTT. Translating gives CASGVGGGELFF.

The chain links TRBV6-5 to TRBJ1-1; possible D gene TRBD1, 5 bases. Germline CDR1 is MNHEY and CDR2 is SVGAGI. The CDR3 loop spans 15 amino acids. Trimming cost V 0 bases and J 6 bases, with 14 bases left between them. As DNA, the CDR3 is TGTGCCAGCAGTTACTCGTACGGGGGTACCCCTGAAGCTTTCTTT. Protein product: CASSYSYGGTPEAFF.

This clone was counted only a few times. The CDR3, as DNA: TGCGCCAGCAGTGGCGATGAGCAGTTCTTC. Residues: CASSGDEQFF. This rearrangement joins TRBV10-1 to TRBJ2-1, with unresolved D. Germline V CDR1 and CDR2: WNHNN, SYGVQD (reference sequence). Trimming removed 4 bases from V and 8 bases from J, with 3 bases in between. The CDR3 runs to 10 residues.

V is TRBV7-8 and J is TRBJ1-3, with TRBD1 identical over 8 bases. Trimming at V came to 7 bases and at J to 2 bases, leaving 10 bases not matched to a gene. Germline loops: CDR1 SGHVS, CDR2 FQNEAQ. The length of the CDR3 is 16 residues. The CDR3 nucleotides are TGTGCCAGCACCTCAGGGGGCGTCCTTCCTGGAAACACCATATATTTT. This codes for CASTSGGVLPGNTIYF. Full variable domain (outside the CDR3, taken from reference TRBV7-8 and TRBJ1-3): GAGVSQSPRYKVAKRGQDVALRCDPISGHVSLFWYQQALGQGPEFLTYFQNEAQLDKSGLPSDRFFAERPEGSVSTLKIQRTQQEDSAVYLCASTSGGVLPGNTIYFGEGSWLTVV.